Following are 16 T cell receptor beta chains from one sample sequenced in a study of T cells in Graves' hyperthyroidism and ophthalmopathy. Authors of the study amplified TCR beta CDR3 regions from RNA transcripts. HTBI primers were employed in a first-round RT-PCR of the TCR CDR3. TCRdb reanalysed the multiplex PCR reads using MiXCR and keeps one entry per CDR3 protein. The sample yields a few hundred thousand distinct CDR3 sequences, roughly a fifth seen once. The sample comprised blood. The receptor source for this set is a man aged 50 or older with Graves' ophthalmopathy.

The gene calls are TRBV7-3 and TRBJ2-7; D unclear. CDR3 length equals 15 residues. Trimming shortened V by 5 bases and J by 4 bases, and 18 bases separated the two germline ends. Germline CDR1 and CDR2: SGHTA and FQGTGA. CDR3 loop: CASSRTIQPAYEQYF. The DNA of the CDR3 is TGTGCCAGCAGCCGCACGATCCAGCCTGCGTACGAGCAGTACTTC.

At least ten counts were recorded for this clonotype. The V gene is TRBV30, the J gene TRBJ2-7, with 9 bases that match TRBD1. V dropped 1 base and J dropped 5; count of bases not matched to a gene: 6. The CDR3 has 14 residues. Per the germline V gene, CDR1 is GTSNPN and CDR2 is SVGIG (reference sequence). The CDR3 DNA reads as TGTGCCTGGAGTGGAAGGGACAGGGTCAACGAGCAGTACTTC. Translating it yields CAWSGRDRVNEQYF. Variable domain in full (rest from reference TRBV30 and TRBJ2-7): SQTIHQWPATLVQPVGSPLSLECTVEGTSNPNLYWYRQAAGRGLQLLFYSVGIGQISSEVPQNLSASRPQDRQFILSSKKLLLSDSGFYLCAWSGRDRVNEQYFGPGTRLTVT.

The CDR3 reads CASSPGQGGYTQYF. CDR3 nucleotide sequence: TGTGCCAGCAGTCCGGGACAGGGGGGGTACACCCAGTACTTC. The V call is TRBV28, the J call TRBJ2-5; 11 bases map to TRBD1. The CDR3 has 14 residues. CDR1 MDHEN and CDR2 SYDVKM come from the germline V gene. With 5 bases clipped from V and 8 bases from J, the junction kept 7 bases outside the gene matches.

The CDR3 DNA is TGTGCCAGTAGTCGAGGGCTCAACATGAACACTGAAGCTTTCTTT. It is translated as CASSRGLNMNTEAFF. The V and J genes are TRBV19 and TRBJ1-1; D uncertain. Germline V CDR1 and CDR2: LNHDA, SQIVND (reference sequence). V lost 5 bases and J 0 bases, leaving 13 bases between the germline ends. The CDR3 contains 15 residues.

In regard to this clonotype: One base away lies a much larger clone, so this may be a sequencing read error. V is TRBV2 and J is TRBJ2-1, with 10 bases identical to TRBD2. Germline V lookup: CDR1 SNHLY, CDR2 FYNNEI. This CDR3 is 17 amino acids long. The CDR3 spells CASSELAGAGPYNKQFF. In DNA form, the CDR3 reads TGTGCCAGCAGTGAACTAGCGGGAGCGGGTCCTTACAATAAGCAGTTCTTC.

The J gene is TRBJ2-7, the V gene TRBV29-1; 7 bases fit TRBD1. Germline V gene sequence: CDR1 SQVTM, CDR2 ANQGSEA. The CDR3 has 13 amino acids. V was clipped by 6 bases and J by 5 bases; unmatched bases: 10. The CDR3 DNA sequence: TGCAGCGTCGCTAGACAGGGCCCCCACGAGCAGTACTTC. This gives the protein CSVARQGPHEQYF.

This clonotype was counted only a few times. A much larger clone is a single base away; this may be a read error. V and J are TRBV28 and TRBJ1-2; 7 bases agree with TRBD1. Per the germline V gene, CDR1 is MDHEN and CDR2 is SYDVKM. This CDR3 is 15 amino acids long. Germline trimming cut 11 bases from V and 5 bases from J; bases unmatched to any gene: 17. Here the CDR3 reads CACIPVSGGWYGYTF. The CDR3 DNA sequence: TGTGCCTGCATCCCCGTTTCAGGGGGTTGGTATGGCTACACCTTC.

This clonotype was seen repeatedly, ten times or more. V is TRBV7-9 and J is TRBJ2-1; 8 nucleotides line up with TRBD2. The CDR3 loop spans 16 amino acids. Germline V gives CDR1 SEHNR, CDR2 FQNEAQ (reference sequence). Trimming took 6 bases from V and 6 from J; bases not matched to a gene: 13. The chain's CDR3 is CASSYASGTRSNEQFF. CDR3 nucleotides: TGTGCCAGCAGTTACGCCTCCGGGACTAGAAGCAATGAGCAGTTCTTC.

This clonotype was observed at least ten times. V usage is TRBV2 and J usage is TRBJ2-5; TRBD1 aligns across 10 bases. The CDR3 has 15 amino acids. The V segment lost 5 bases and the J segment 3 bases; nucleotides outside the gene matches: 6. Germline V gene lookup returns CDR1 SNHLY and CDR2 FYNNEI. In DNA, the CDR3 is TGTGCCAGCAGTCCAGACAGGGGGCGGGAAGAGACCCAGTACTTC. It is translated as CASSPDRGREETQYF. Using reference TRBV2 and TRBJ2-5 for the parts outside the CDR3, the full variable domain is EPEVTQTPSHQVTQMGQEVILRCVPISNHLYFYWYRQILGQKVEFLVSFYNNEISEKSEIFDDQFSVERPDGSNFTLKIRSTKLEDSAMYFCASSPDRGREETQYFGPGTRLLVL.

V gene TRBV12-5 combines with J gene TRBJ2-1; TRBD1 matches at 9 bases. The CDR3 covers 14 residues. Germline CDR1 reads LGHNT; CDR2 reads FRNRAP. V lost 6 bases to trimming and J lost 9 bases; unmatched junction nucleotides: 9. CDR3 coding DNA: TGTGCTAGTGGGAGAGAACAGGGGGCGTTTGAGCAGTTCTTC. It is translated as CASGREQGAFEQFF.

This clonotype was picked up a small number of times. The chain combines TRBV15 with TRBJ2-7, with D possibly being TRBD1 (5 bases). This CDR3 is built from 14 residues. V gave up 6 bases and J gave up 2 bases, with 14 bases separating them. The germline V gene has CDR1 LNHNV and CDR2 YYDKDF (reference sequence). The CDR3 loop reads CATSSAGIPYEQYF. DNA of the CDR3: TGTGCCACCAGTTCGGCAGGGATTCCCTACGAGCAGTACTTC.

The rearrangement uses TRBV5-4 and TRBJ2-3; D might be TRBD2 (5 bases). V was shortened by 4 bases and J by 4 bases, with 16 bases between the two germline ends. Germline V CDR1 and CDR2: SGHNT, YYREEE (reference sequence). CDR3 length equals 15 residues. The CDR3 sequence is CASSGVGLKADTQYF. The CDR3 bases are TGTGCCAGCAGCGGGGTCGGACTTAAAGCAGATACGCAGTATTTT.

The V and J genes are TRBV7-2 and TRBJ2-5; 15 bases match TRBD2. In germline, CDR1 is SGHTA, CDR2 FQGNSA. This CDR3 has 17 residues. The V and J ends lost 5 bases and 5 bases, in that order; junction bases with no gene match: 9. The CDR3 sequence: CASSPWTSGRAGETQYF. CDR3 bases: TGTGCCAGCAGCCCATGGACTAGCGGGAGGGCAGGGGAGACCCAGTACTTC. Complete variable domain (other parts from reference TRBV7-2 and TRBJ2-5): GAGVSQSPSNKVTEKGKDVELRCDPISGHTALYWYRQSLGQGLEFLIYFQGNSAPDKSGLPSDRFSAERTGGSVSTLTIQRTQQEDSAVYLCASSPWTSGRAGETQYFGPGTRLLVL.

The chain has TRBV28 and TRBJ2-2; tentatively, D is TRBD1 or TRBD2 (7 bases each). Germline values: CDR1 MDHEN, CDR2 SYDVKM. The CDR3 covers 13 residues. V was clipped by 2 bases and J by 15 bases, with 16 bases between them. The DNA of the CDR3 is TGTGCCAGCAGTTTAAGGGGCAGGGGGGGGGTGTTTTTT. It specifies CASSLRGRGGVFF.

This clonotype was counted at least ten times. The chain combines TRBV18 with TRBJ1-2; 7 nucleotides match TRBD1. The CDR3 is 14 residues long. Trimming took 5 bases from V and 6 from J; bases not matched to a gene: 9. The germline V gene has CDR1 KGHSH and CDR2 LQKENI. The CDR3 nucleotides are TGTGCCAGCTCATCCTCGACAGGGAAAAATGGCTACACCTTC. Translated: CASSSSTGKNGYTF.

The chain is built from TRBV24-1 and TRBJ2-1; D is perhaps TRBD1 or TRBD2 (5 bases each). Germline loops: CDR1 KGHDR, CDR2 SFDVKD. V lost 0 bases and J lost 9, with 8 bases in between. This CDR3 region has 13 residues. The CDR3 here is CATSDLQGPEQFF. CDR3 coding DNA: TGTGCCACCAGTGATTTGCAGGGACCTGAGCAGTTCTTC.